This TCR beta chain originates from a study of response to subunit inactivated influenza vaccine. One entry per CDR3 protein, called by TCRdb with MiXCR from the RT-PCR reads. The sample lists approximately 730,000 distinct CDR3 sequences, more than 11% occurring once. The CDR3 runs 12 residues. Per the germline V gene, CDR1 is DFQATT and CDR2 is SNEGSKA (reference sequence). V was trimmed by 6 bases and J by 6 bases, leaving 12 bases between them. As for this clonotype: Its antigen remains unidentified.

Findings and caveats of the study: Authors suggested each seasonal influenza vaccination recruits few new T cells.

This chain connects TRBV20-1 to TRBJ2-1; the D gene is possibly TRBD1 (5 bases). The sequenced sample was PBMCs from blood, obtained around 15 days before vaccination. This clonotype was sampled from a middle-aged man who received an inactivated influenza vaccine. The CDR3 DNA reads TGCAGTGCCCAGAGACAGAGCAATGAGCAGTTCTTC. It is translated as CSAQRQSNEQFF.